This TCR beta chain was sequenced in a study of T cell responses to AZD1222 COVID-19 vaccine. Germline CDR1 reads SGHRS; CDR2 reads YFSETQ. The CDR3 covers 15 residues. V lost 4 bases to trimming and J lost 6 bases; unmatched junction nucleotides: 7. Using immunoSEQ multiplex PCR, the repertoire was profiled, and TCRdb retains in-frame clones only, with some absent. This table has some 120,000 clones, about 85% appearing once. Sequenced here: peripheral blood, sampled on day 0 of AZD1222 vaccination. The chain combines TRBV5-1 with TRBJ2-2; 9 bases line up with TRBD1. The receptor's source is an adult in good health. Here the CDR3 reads CASSPTGGVAGELFF. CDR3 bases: TGCGCCAGCAGCCCGACAGGGGGAGTTGCCGGGGAGCTGTTTTTT.